This T cell receptor beta chain is from a study of T cells in narcolepsy. Overall study: Enrolled donors included narcolepsy type 1 or type 2 patients and healthy controls. Findings and caveats of the study: Autoreactive HCRT-specific and TRIB2-specific clonotypes were marked in same-patient CSF-versus-blood CD4+ comparisons. Reportedly, autoreactive clonotypes were serially detected in patients' blood but not controls'.

There are 16 residues in the CDR3. V trimming: 6 bases; J trimming: 9 bases; junction bases outside the gene matches: 11. The V gene's germline CDR1 is SNHLY and CDR2 FYNNEI. Regarding this clone: Its antigen is as yet unknown.

The data were produced by immunoSEQ multiplex PCR, yet TCRdb's version contains in-frame clones alone and is incomplete. The table includes about 18,000 clones, 72% detected once. This receptor was obtained from a human donor with narcolepsy. V usage is TRBV2 and J usage is TRBJ2-1; 13 positions agree with TRBD2. Sequencing used CD45RA- memory CD8+ T cells from PBMCs. CDR3 region: CASSDALAGGPGEQFF. CDR3 nucleotide sequence: TGTGCCAGCAGCGACGCACTAGCGGGAGGGCCTGGTGAGCAGTTCTTC.